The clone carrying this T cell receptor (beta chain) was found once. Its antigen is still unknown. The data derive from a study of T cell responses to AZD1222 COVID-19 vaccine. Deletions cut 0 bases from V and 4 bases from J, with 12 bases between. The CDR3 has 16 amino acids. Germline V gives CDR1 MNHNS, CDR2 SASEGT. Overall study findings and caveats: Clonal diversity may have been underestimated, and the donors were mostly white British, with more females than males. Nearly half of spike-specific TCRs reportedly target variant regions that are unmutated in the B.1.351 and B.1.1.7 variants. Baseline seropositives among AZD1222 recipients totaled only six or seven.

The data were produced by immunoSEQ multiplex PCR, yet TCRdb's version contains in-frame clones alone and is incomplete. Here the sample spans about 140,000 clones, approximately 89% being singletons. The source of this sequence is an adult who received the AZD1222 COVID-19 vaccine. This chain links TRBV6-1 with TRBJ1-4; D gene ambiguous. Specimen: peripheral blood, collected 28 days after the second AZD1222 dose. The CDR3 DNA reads TGTGCCAGCAGTGAAGCCGGGGTCCCTGATAATGAAAAACTGTTTTTT. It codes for CASSEAGVPDNEKLFF.